This T cell receptor beta chain appears in the sequencing data of a study of shared clonotypes between healthy human individuals. Splitting of each subset's genomic DNA was done evenly across several immunoSEQ plates. Sequenced by immunoSEQ multiplex PCR; TCRdb stores in-frame clones only, minus some. The table includes a few million clones, about 94% detected once. CDR3 length equals 15 residues. The germline V and J ends were trimmed by 4 bases and 2 bases, with 12 bases remaining between them. Germline CDR1 and CDR2: LNHDA and SQIVND (reference sequence). This clone was detected only a few times. CD8 cells regarded as naive lacked CD45RO, were positively chosen for CCR7, and omitted terminally differentiated effector memory CD45RA+ cells.

The material sequenced was naive CD8+ T cells from PBMCs. The rearrangement uses TRBV19 and TRBJ1-5; D gene uncertain. The source is a man aged 18 to 29 in good health. Some clones in this sample may be carry-over from other donors' samples. The CDR3 reads CASSSDRAGNQPQHF. CDR3 in DNA: TGTGCCAGTAGTAGTGATCGGGCGGGCAATCAGCCCCAGCATTTT.